This T cell receptor beta chain was sequenced for a study of blood T cell repertoires in COVID-19. On the study more broadly: Italy, Spain and the United States were the sources of the convalescent and acute COVID-19 samples. T cells, B-cell-depleted T cells, or PBMCs supplied cDNA or gDNA.

In the authors' workflow: It was from reference gene primer amplification that nucleated cell counts were estimated. Assay: immunoSEQ multiplex PCR; the TCRdb copy retains only in-frame clones and omits some. Clone size and the V and J calls come from that table; the DNA yielded D and trimming. Here the sample spans 90,000 to 120,000 clones, 80% to 90% being singletons. CDR1 is MDHEN and CDR2 is SYDVKM in the germline V gene. The V and J ends lost 7 bases and 3 bases respectively, with 21 bases between them. CDR3 length: 16 residues. V usage is TRBV28 and J usage is TRBJ1-1, with TRBD1 as a possible D gene (6 bases). The receptor was isolated from a woman over 75 with acute or convalescent COVID-19. What was sequenced was peripheral blood. The CDR3 is CASKEQQGNQHTEAFF. In DNA, the CDR3 is TGTGCCAGCAAAGAGCAACAGGGAAACCAACACACTGAAGCTTTCTTT. Filled out from reference TRBV28 and TRBJ1-1, the complete variable domain reads DVKVTQSSRYLVKRTGEKVFLECVQDMDHENMFWYRQDPGLGLRLIYFSYDVKMKEKGDIPEGYSVSREKKERFSLILESASTNQTSMYLCASKEQQGNQHTEAFFGQGTRLTVV.